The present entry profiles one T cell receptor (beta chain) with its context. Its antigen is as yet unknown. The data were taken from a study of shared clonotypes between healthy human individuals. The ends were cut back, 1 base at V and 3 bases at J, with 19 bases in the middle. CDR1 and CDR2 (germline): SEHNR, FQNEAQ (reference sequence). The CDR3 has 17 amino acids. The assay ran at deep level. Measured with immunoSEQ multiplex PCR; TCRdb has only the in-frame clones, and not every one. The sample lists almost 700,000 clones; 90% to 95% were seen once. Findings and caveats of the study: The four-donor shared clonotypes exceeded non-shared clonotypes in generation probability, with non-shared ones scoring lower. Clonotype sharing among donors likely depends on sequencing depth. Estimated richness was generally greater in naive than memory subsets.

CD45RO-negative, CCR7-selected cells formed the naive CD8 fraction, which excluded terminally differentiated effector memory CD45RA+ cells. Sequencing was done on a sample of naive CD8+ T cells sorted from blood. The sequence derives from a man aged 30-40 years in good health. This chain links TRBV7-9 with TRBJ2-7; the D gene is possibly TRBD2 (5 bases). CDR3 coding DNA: TGTGCCAGCAGCTTAGTTCCAGCGGAGACACGACTCTACGAGCAGTACTTC. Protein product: CASSLVPAETRLYEQYF.